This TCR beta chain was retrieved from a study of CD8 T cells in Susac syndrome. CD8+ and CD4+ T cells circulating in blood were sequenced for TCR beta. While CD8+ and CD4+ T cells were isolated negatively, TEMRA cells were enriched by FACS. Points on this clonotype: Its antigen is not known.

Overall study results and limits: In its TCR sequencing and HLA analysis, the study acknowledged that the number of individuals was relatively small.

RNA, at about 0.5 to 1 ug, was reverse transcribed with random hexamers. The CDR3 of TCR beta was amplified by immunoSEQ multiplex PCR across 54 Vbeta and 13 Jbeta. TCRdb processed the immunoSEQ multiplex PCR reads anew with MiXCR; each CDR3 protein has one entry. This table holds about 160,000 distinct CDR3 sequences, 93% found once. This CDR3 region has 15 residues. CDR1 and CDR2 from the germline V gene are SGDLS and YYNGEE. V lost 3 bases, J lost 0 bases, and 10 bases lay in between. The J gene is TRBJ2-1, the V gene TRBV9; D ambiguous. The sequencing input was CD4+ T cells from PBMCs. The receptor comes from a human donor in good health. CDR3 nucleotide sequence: TGTGCCAGCAGCGCGCAGGTTTTCTCCTACAATGAGCAGTTCTTC. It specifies CASSAQVFSYNEQFF.